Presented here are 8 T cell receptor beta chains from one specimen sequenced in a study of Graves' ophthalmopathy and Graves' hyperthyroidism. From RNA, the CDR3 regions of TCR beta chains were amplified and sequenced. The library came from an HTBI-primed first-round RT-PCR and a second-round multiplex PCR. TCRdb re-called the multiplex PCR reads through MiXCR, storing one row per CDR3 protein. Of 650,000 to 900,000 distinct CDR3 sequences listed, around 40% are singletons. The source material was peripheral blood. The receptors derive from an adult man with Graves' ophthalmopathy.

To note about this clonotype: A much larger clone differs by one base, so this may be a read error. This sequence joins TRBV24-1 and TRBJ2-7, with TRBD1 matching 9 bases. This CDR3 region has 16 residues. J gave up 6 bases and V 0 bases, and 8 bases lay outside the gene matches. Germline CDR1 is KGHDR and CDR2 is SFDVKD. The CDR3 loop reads CATSDLPRDRDREQYF. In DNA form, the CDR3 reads TGTGCCACCAGTGATTTGCCCAGGGACAGGGACCGCGAGCAGTACTTC.

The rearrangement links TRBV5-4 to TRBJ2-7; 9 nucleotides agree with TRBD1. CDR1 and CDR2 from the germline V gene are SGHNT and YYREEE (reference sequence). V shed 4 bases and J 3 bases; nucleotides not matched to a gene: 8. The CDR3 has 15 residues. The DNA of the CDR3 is TGTGCCAGCAGCACTCCCGGGACAGGGAACTACGAGCAGTACTTC. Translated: CASSTPGTGNYEQYF.

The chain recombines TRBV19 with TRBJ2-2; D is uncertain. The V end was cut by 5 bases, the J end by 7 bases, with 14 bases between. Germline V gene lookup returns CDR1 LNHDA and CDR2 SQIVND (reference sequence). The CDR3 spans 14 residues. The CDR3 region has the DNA TGTGCCAGTAGTCCTTTAGACTGGAGCGGGGAGCTGTTTTTT. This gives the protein CASSPLDWSGELFF. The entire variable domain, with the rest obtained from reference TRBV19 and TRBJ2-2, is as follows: DGGITQSPKYLFRKEGQNVTLSCEQNLNHDAMYWYRQDPGQGLRLIYYSQIVNDFQKGDIAEGYSVSREKKESFPLTVTSAQKNPTAFYLCASSPLDWSGELFFGEGSRLTVL.

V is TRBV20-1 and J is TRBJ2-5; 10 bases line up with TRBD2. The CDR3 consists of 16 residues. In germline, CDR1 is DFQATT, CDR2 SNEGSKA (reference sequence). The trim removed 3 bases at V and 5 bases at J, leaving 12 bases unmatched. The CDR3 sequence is CSASTGLAGAIETQYF. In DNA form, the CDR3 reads TGCAGTGCTAGTACAGGGCTAGCGGGAGCCATCGAGACCCAGTACTTC.

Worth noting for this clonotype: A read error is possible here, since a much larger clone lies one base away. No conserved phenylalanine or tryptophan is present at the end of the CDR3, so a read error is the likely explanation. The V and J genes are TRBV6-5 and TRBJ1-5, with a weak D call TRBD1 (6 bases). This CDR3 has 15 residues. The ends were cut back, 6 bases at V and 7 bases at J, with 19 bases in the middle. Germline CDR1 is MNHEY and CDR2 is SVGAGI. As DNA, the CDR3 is TGTGCCAGCAGACCGGGGGGGACATCTAGGCAGCCCCAGCATCTT. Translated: CASRPGGTSRQPQHL.

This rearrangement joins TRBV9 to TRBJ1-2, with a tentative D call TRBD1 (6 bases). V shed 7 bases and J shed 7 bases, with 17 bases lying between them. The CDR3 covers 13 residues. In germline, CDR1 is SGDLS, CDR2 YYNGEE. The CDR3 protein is CASVATGYGGYTF. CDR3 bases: TGTGCCAGCGTCGCCACAGGGTATGGTGGCTACACCTTC.

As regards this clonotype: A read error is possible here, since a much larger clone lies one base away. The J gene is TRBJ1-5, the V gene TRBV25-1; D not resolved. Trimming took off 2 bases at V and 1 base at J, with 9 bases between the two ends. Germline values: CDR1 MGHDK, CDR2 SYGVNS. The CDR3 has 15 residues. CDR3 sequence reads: CASSEQVGSNQPQHF. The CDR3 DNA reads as TGTGCCAGCAGTGAACAGGTCGGGAGCAATCAGCCCCAGCATTTT.

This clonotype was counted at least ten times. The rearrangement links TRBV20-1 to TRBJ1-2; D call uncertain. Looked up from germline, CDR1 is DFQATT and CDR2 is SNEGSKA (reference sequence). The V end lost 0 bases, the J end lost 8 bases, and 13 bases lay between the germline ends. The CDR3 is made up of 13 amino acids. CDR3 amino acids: CSARDRAAGGYTF. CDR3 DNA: TGCAGTGCTAGAGATCGAGCGGCTGGCGGCTACACCTTC.